The 9 T cell receptor beta chains below all came from one sample that was sequenced in a study of response to subunit inactivated influenza vaccine. MiXCR, run by TCRdb on the RT-PCR reads, gives a single entry per CDR3 protein. This table has fewer than 550,000 distinct CDR3 sequences, around 25% appearing once. The starting material was CD4+ T cells sorted from PBMCs, obtained roughly 5 days after vaccination. These receptors were collected from a man in his forties or fifties who received an inactivated influenza vaccine.

This clonotype was detected only a few times. The chain employs TRBV7-2 and TRBJ2-6; the D is unclear. This CDR3 has 15 amino acids. Germline V lookup: CDR1 SGHTA, CDR2 FQGNSA. Deletions cut 5 bases from V and 0 bases from J, with 8 bases between. The CDR3 reads CASSHFFSGANVLTF. CDR3 DNA sequence: TGTGCCAGCAGCCACTTCTTCTCTGGGGCCAACGTCCTGACTTTC.

This clonotype was detected a few times. The chain carries TRBV5-5 and TRBJ1-6, with D possibly being TRBD1 (5 bases). V lost 4 bases to trimming and J lost 2 bases, with 13 bases between them. Germline V gives CDR1 SGHKS, CDR2 YYEKEE (reference sequence). The CDR3 contains 16 residues. For the CDR3, the DNA is TGTGCCAGCAGCCCGGGTGGGGCAACCTATAATTCACCCCTCCACTTT. It yields the protein CASSPGGATYNSPLHF.

J is TRBJ1-1 and V is TRBV29-1; D uncertain. The germline CDR1 and CDR2 sequences are SQVTM and ANQGSEA. The CDR3 is made up of 10 amino acids. V was cut by 4 bases and J by 11 bases, with 11 bases left in between. This CDR3 reads CSVVTYTAFF. CDR3 bases: TGCAGCGTTGTTACGTATACGGCTTTCTTT.

The rearrangement uses TRBV7-2 and TRBJ2-7; possibly TRBD2 for D (5 bases). Germline-derived CDR1 and CDR2 are SGHTA and FQGNSA. CDR3 length equals 14 residues. Trimming removed 2 bases from V and 4 bases from J, with 12 bases in between. The CDR3 reads CASSLRGSLYEQYF. The CDR3 region has the DNA TGTGCCAGCAGCTTAAGAGGGTCCCTTTACGAGCAGTACTTC.

The rearrangement joins TRBV10-2 to TRBJ1-5, with D possibly being TRBD1 (5 bases). The CDR3 is made up of 15 amino acids. Germline V gene data show CDR1 as WSHSY and CDR2 as SAAADI. Trimming took 2 bases from V and 5 from J, leaving 13 bases between them. The CDR3 nucleotides read TGCGCCAGCAGTGAGAAGGGGCAGGGACATCAGCCCCAGCATTTT. The encoded protein is CASSEKGQGHQPQHF.

This clonotype has only a few counts. J is TRBJ2-4 and V is TRBV11-1, with 9 positions matching TRBD1. The V and J ends lost 3 bases and 1 base, in that order; junction bases with no gene match: 10. Germline V gene sequence: CDR1 SGHAT, CDR2 FQDESV (reference sequence). This CDR3 is built from 18 residues. CDR3 coding DNA: TGTGCCAGCAGCTTCGAACAGGGGGCCACTCGGGCCAAAAACATTCAGTACTTC. Translation gives CASSFEQGATRAKNIQYF.

This clonotype showed up just a few times. The J gene is TRBJ2-1, the V gene TRBV6-1; tentatively, D is TRBD1 (6 bases). Trimming took off 7 bases at V and 4 bases at J, with 17 bases between the two ends. The CDR3 is 15 amino acids. In germline, CDR1 is MNHNS, CDR2 SASEGT. The CDR3 is CASNYRAFPYNEQFF. DNA of the CDR3: TGTGCCAGCAACTACAGGGCGTTCCCTTACAATGAGCAGTTCTTC.

This clonotype was counted only a few times. The chain joins TRBV15 to TRBJ1-3; D ambiguous. Germline CDR1 reads LNHNV; CDR2 reads YYDKDF (reference sequence). V was pared by 3 bases and J by 2 bases, with 20 bases between. This CDR3 has 18 amino acids. In DNA form, the CDR3 reads TGTGCCACCAGCAGCCCGGGTTCCCCAAGGCCCACTGGAAACACCATATATTTT. This encodes CATSSPGSPRPTGNTIYF.

The chain carries TRBV7-9 and TRBJ2-1; D perhaps matches TRBD2 (6 bases). Per the germline V gene, CDR1 is SEHNR and CDR2 is FQNEAQ (reference sequence). This CDR3 is 15 amino acids long. V was clipped by 2 bases and J by 4 bases, with 12 bases between them. The CDR3: CASSLTAGRYNEQFF. In nucleotides, the CDR3 is TGTGCCAGCAGCTTAACGGCGGGGAGATACAATGAGCAGTTCTTC. Combining the CDR3 with reference TRBV7-9 and TRBJ2-1 gives the whole variable domain DTGVSQNPRHKITKRGQNVTFRCDPISEHNRLYWYRQTLGQGPEFLTYFQNEAQLEKSRLLSDRFSAERPKGSFSTLEIQRTEQGDSAMYLCASSLTAGRYNEQFFGPGTRLTVL.